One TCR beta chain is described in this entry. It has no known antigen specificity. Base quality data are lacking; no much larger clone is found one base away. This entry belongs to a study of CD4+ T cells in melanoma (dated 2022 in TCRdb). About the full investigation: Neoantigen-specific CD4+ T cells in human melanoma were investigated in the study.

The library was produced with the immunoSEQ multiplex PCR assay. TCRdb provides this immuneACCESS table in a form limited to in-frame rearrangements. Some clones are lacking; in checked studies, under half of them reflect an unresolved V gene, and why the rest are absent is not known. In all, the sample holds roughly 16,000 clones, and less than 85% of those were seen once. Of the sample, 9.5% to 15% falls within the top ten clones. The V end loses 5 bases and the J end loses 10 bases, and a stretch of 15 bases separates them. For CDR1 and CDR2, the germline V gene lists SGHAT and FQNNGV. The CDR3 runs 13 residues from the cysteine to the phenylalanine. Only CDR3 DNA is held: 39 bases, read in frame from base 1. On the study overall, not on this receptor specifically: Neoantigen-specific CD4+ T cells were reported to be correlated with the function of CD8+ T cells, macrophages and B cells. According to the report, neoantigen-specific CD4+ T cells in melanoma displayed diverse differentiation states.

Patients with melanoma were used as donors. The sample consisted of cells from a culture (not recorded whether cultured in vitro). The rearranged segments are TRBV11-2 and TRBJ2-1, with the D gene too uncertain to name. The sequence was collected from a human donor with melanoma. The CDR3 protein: CASSPISAWEQFF. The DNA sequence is TGTGCCAGCAGCCCAATTTCTGCTTGGGAGCAGTTCTTC. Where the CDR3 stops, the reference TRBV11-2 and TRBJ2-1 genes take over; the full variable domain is EAGVAQSPRYKIIEKRQSVAFWCNPISGHATLYWYQQILGQGPKLLIQFQNNGVVDDSQLPKDRFSAERLKGVDSTLKIQPAKLEDSAVYLCASSPISAWEQFFGPGTRLTVL.